This T cell receptor (beta chain) emerged from a study of shared clonotypes between healthy human individuals. The study's findings and limits: Naive subsets tended to show greater estimated richness than memory subsets.

Generated by immunoSEQ multiplex PCR, the TCRdb table keeps only in-frame clones and is missing some. This sample has about 2.4 million clones, with 93% found just once. Points on this clone: What it recognizes is unknown. A read error may account for a junction end that differs from germline.

This TCR derives from a young man in good health. Some clones in this sample may be carry-over from other donors' samples. The specimen was naive CD4+ T cells from PBMCs. Subset of the sample: CD45RA+ positively selected.

As DNA, the CDR3 is TGTGCCAGCAGTTCTAATAAAGCCATCTTACGACTAGCGGGAGAGCCCCAGTACTTC. This sequence encodes CASSSNKAILRLAGEPQYF. The chain joins TRBV28 to TRBJ2-5, with TRBD2 identical over 12 bases. The CDR3 loop spans 19 amino acids. Germline CDR1 MDHEN, CDR2 SYDVKM.